This T cell receptor (beta chain) was recorded in a study of cytomegalovirus exposure and HLA in healthy donors. Overall study context: A later analysis reported the roughly 120 validation repertoires used the same platform as the 666 first-cohort repertoires.

Assay: immunoSEQ multiplex PCR; the TCRdb copy retains only in-frame clones and omits some. Among about 63,000 clones listed, 70% to 90% were seen once. Study-wide results and caveats: The authors listed over 150 TCR beta chains as cytomegalovirus-associated.

Concerning this clone: Its target is unknown.

CDR3 size: 15 residues. V shed 5 bases and J 7 bases; nucleotides not matched to a gene: 10. Per the germline V gene, CDR1 is LNHDA and CDR2 is SQIVND (reference sequence). V gene TRBV19 combines with J gene TRBJ1-5; TRBD1 aligns across 8 bases. The TCR sequence derives from a woman between 18 and 30 years old in good health and CMV-seronegative. The sample comprised PBMCs. CDR3 protein: CASSFRTGPRQPQHF. CDR3 coding DNA: TGTGCCAGTAGTTTCCGGACAGGGCCAAGACAGCCCCAGCATTTT.